One sample yielded the 18 T cell receptor beta chains listed below, sequenced in a study of T cells after yellow fever vaccination. TCRdb called the 5' RACE reads again in MiXCR, with one record for every CDR3 protein. The repertoire holds some 340,000 distinct CDR3 sequences, roughly 3.9% seen once, with around 24% in the top ten. Sequencing used PBMCs, obtained 5 days after the yellow fever booster vaccination. Source of these receptors: a man between 18 and 29 years old who received the YFV17D yellow fever vaccine.

The table lists this clonotype with many counts. V and J are TRBV4-1 and TRBJ2-5; perhaps TRBD1 as D (5 bases). Trimming cost V 0 bases and J 1 base, with 9 bases left between them. Germline V gives CDR1 MGHRA, CDR2 YSYEKL. The CDR3 sequence is 15 residues long. The CDR3 DNA reads TGCGCCAGCAGCCAAGATGGTGACAGCCAAGAGACCCAGTACTTC. Amino acid sequence: CASSQDGDSQETQYF.

This rearrangement joins TRBV12-3 or TRBV12-4 to TRBJ2-7; TRBD1 matches 9 bases. With V trimmed by 5 bases and J by 4 bases, 9 bases remained unmatched. This CDR3 is 15 amino acids long. CDR3 protein: CASSISGTGRYEQYF. CDR3 sequence (DNA): TGTGCCAGCAGTATTTCAGGGACAGGGCGGTACGAGCAGTACTTC.

The sample holds many counts of this clonotype. V usage is TRBV27 and J usage is TRBJ2-5; 12 positions agree with TRBD2. This CDR3 comprises 15 residues. Germline V gives CDR1 MNHEY, CDR2 SMNVEV (reference sequence). V lost 4 bases, J lost 7 bases, and 7 bases stayed unmatched. The CDR3 is CASSSSGGARGTQYF. The CDR3 DNA follows: TGTGCCAGCAGTTCTAGCGGGGGGGCCAGGGGGACCCAGTACTTC.

The gene calls are TRBV4-3 and TRBJ1-2; TRBD1 is a possible D gene (5 bases). The CDR3 covers 14 residues. V was cut by 3 bases and J by 4 bases, with 12 bases left in between. The germline gives CDR1 LGHNA, CDR2 YSLEER. The CDR3 here is CASSQDDSTYGYTF. The CDR3 nucleotides read TGCGCCAGCAGCCAGGACGACAGCACCTATGGCTACACCTTC.

V usage is TRBV12-3 or TRBV12-4 and J usage is TRBJ2-3; no firm D call. The ends were cut back, 7 bases at V and 1 base at J, with 6 bases in the middle. This CDR3 has 12 residues. The CDR3 nucleotides are TGTGCCAGCACCCGGGGCACAGATACGCAGTATTTT. Translated, it gives CASTRGTDTQYF.

The V and J genes are TRBV7-9 and TRBJ1-6; D is unclear. Germline assignment: CDR1 SEHNR and CDR2 FQNEAQ (reference sequence). The ends were cut back, 5 bases at V and 10 bases at J, with 6 bases in the middle. CDR3 length: 11 residues. DNA of the CDR3: TGTGCCAGCAGCGACGCCTCACCCCTCCACTTT. Translated, it gives CASSDASPLHF.

This clonotype was detected ten times or more. V gene TRBV5-1 combines with J gene TRBJ2-3, with 12 bases lining up with TRBD2. Losses at the gene ends were 5 bases for V and 3 bases for J; bases not matched to a gene: 10. Germline CDR1 is SGHRS and CDR2 is YFSETQ. The CDR3 is 17 amino acids. The CDR3 loop reads CASSRIGLAGTTDTQYF. The CDR3 coding sequence is TGCGCCAGCAGTAGGATAGGACTAGCGGGGACTACAGATACGCAGTATTTT.

This clonotype was seen ten or more times. The chain employs TRBV2 and TRBJ1-2; TRBD1 matches at 8 bases. Germline V gene data show CDR1 as SNHLY and CDR2 as FYNNEI. The CDR3 is 13 amino acids. V was clipped by 6 bases and J by 7 bases; unmatched bases: 7. The CDR3 region is CASRATTGAGYTF. The CDR3 nucleotides are TGTGCCAGCAGAGCCACGACAGGGGCTGGCTACACCTTC.

The rearrangement uses TRBV29-1 and TRBJ2-7; 7 bases fit TRBD1. The J segment lost 5 bases and the V segment lost 7 bases, leaving 5 bases of the junction unmatched. Germline V CDR1 and CDR2: SQVTM, ANQGSEA. The CDR3 runs to 11 residues. CDR3 in amino acids: CSATGFDEQYF. The CDR3 DNA sequence: TGCAGCGCGACAGGGTTCGACGAGCAGTACTTC.

The chain recombines TRBV30 with TRBJ1-3; D not resolved. This CDR3 spans 11 amino acids. Trimming removed 4 bases at V and 3 bases at J, with 4 bases between. Germline V gives CDR1 GTSNPN, CDR2 SVGIG (reference sequence). The CDR3 protein is CAWKNGNTIYF. In nucleotides, the CDR3 is TGTGCCTGGAAAAATGGAAACACCATATATTTT.

This clonotype was seen more than once but under ten times. The V call is TRBV5-5, the J call TRBJ1-2; 7 bases map to TRBD1. J was trimmed by 2 bases and V by 4 bases; bases with no gene match: 11. The CDR3 extends over 16 amino acids. CDR1 SGHKS and CDR2 YYEKEE come from the germline V gene (reference sequence). Here the CDR3 reads CASSVTLTGRNYGYTF. As DNA, the CDR3 is TGTGCCAGCAGCGTTACTTTGACAGGGAGGAACTATGGCTACACCTTC.

The chain joins TRBV19 to TRBJ2-7; TRBD1 aligns across 7 bases. The CDR3 spans 12 residues. CDR1 is LNHDA and CDR2 is SQIVND in the germline V gene (reference sequence). Trimming took 10 bases from V and 2 from J; bases not matched to a gene: 5. CDR3 in DNA: TGTGCCACTCAAGACAGGGCCTACGAGCAGTACTTC. Amino acid sequence: CATQDRAYEQYF.

This chain connects TRBV6-5 to TRBJ1-2; D not certain. Trimming pared 10 bases from V and 0 bases from J, leaving 12 bases between. CDR1 MNHEY and CDR2 SVGAGI come from the germline V gene. There are 13 residues in the CDR3. CDR3: CATTVGPNYGYTF. The CDR3, as DNA: TGTGCCACAACCGTTGGACCTAACTATGGCTACACCTTC.

This rearrangement joins TRBV10-3 to TRBJ1-6; D unresolved. This CDR3 comprises 13 residues. The V and J ends lost 10 bases and 6 bases respectively, with 13 bases between them. Germline assignment: CDR1 ENHRY and CDR2 SYGVKD. CDR3 in DNA: TGTGCCAGCGCGACGGGCGGTAATTCACCCCTCCACTTT. Protein: CASATGGNSPLHF.

This clonotype turned up a few times. The gene calls are TRBV7-8 and TRBJ1-6, with D unclear. The V end lost 4 bases, the J end lost 0 bases, and 13 bases lay between the germline ends. The CDR3 runs to 17 residues. Germline values: CDR1 SGHVS, CDR2 FQNEAQ. The CDR3 loop is CASSWYSPSSYNSPLHF. The CDR3 DNA reads TGTGCCAGCAGCTGGTACAGCCCAAGCTCCTATAATTCACCCCTCCACTTT.

This clonotype was recorded many times. This chain uses TRBV5-1 with TRBJ1-2; 7 bases agree with TRBD1. Looked up from germline, CDR1 is SGHRS and CDR2 is YFSETQ. The CDR3 has 14 residues. The trim removed 4 bases at V and 6 bases at J, leaving 9 bases unmatched. The CDR3 bases are TGCGCCAGCAGCATCGGACAGGCGTTCGATGGCTACACCTTC. Translation gives CASSIGQAFDGYTF.

CDR3 in DNA: TGTGCCAGCAGCGACGTCAGGAGCTTGACCCATGGCTACACCTTC. This codes for CASSDVRSLTHGYTF. The chain joins TRBV11-2 to TRBJ1-2; D is unresolved. The CDR3 is 15 amino acids. CDR1 SGHAT and CDR2 FQNNGV come from the germline V gene. The ends were cut back, 5 bases at V and 6 bases at J, with 19 bases in the middle.

This clonotype was seen ten or more times. J is TRBJ1-4 and V is TRBV6-5; D possibly corresponds to TRBD1 (6 bases). The germline V and J ends were trimmed by 0 bases and 8 bases, with 10 bases remaining between them. Looked up from germline, CDR1 is MNHEY and CDR2 is SVGAGI. The CDR3 contains 14 residues. The CDR3 DNA reads as TGTGCCAGCAGTTACTCGGGGGCGGAAGAAAAACTGTTTTTT. It yields the protein CASSYSGAEEKLFF.